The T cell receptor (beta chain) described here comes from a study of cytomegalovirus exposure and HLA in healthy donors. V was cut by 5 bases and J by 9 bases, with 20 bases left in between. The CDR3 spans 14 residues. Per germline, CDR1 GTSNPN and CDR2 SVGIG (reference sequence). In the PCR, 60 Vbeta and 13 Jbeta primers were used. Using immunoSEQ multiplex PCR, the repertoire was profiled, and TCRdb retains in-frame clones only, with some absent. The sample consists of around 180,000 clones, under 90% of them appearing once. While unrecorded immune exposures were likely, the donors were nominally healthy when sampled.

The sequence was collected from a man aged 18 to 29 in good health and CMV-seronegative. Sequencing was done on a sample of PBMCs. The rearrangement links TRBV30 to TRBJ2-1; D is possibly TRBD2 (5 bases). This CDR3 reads CAWGSSTQWGEQFF. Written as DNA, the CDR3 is TGTGCCTGGGGTTCTAGCACTCAATGGGGTGAGCAGTTCTTC.